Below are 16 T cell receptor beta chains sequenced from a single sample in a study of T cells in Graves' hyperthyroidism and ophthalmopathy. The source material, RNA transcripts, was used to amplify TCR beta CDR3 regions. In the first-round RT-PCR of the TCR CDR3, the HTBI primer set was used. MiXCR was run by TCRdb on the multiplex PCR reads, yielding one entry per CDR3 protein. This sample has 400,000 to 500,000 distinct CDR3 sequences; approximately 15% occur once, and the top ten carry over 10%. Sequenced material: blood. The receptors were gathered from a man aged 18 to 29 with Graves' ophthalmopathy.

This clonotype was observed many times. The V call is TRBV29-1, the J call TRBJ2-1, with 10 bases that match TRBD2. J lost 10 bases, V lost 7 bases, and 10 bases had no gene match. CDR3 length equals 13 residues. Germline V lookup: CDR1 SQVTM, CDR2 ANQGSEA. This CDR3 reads CSASGLASGEQFF. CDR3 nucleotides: TGCAGCGCATCGGGACTAGCGAGCGGCGAGCAGTTCTTC.

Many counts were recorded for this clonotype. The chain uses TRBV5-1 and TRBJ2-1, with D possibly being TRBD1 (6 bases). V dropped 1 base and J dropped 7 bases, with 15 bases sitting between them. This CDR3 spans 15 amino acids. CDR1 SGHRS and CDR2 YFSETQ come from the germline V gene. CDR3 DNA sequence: TGCGCCAGCAGCTTGCAGGGGACGATATCGAATGAGCAGTTCTTC. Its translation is CASSLQGTISNEQFF.

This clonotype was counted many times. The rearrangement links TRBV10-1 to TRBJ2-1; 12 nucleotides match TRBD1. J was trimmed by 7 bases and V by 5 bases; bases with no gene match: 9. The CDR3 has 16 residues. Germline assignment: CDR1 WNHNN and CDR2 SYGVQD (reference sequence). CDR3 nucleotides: TGCGCCAGCAGTTATGACCGGGACAGGGGGCTTAATGAGCAGTTCTTC. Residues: CASSYDRDRGLNEQFF.

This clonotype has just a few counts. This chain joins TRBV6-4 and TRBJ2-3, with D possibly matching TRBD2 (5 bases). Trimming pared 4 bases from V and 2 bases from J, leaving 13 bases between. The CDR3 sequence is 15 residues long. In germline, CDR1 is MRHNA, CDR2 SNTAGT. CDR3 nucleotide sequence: TGTGCCAGCAGTGTTGGCCGGGAACACACAGATACGCAGTATTTT. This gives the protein CASSVGREHTDTQYF.

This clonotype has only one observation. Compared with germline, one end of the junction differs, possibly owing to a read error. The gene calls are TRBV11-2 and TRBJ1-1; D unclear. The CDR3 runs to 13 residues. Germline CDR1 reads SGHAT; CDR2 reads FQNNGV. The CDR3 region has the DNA TGCGCCAGCAGCCAAGGTCCGTCAGTTGAAGCTTTCTTT. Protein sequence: CASSQGPSVEAFF.

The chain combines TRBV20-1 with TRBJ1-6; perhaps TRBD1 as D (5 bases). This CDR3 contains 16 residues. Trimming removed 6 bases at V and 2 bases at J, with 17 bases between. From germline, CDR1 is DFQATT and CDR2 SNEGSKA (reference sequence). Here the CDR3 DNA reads TGCAGTGCCTCGGGGCCCTTAAGGACCTATAATTCACCCCTCCACTTT. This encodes CSASGPLRTYNSPLHF.

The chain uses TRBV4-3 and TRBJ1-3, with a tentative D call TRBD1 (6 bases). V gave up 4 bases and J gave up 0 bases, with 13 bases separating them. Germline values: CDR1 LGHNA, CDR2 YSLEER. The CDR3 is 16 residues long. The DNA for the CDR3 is TGCGCCAGCAGCCGAGGTGACAGGACCTCTGGAAACACCATATATTTT. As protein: CASSRGDRTSGNTIYF.

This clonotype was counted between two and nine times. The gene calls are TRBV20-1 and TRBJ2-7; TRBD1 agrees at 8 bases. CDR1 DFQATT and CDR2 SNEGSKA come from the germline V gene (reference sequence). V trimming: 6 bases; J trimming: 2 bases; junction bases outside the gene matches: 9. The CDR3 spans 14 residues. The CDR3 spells CSADLGQAAYEQYF. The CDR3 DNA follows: TGCAGTGCGGATCTGGGACAGGCCGCCTACGAGCAGTACTTC.

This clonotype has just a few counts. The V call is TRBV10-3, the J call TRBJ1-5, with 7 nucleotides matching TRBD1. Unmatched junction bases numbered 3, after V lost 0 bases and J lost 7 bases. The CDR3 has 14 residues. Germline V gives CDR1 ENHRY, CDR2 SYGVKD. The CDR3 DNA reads TGTGCCATCAGTGAGTCCGGCAGGGGGCAGCCCCAGCATTTT. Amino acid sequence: CAISESGRGQPQHF.

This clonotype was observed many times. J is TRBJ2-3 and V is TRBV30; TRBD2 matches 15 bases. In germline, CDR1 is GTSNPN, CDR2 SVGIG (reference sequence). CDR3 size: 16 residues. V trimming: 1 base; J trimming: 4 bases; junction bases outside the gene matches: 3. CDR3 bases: TGTGCCTGGAGTGCAGGACTAGCGGGAGGGCCAGATACGCAGTATTTT. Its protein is CAWSAGLAGGPDTQYF.

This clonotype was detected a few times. The CDR3 nucleotides read TGTGCCAGCAGTCCCGGTTGGAACACTGAAGCTTTCTTT. Translation gives CASSPGWNTEAFF. The chain couples TRBV12-3 or TRBV12-4 to TRBJ1-1, with D hard to call. The CDR3 length is 13 residues. Deletions cut 5 bases from V and 1 base from J, with 8 bases between.

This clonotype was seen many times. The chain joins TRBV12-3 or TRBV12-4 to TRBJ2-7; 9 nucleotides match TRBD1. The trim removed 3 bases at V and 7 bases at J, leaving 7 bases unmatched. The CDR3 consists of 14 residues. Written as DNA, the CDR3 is TGTGCCAGCAGTTTTGTACAGGGGGCAGGGGAGCAGTACTTC. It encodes CASSFVQGAGEQYF.

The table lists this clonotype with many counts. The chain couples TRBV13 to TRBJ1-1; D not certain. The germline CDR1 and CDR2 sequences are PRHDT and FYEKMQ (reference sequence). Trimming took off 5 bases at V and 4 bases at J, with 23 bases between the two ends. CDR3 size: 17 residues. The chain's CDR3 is CASSEYYLLEGGTEAFF. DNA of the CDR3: TGTGCCAGCAGCGAGTACTATCTCTTGGAGGGAGGCACTGAAGCTTTCTTT.

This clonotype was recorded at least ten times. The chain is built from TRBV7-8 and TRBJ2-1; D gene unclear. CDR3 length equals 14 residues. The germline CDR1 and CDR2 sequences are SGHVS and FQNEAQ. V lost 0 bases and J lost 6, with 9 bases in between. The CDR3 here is CASSLAASPNEQFF. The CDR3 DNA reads TGTGCCAGCAGCTTAGCGGCTTCCCCCAATGAGCAGTTCTTC.

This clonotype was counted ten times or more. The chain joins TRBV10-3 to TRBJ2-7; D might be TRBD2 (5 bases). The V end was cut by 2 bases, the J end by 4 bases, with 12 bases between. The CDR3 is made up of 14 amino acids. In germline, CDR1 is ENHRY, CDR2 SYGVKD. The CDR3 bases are TGTGCCATCAGTGAGACGGGGTCTCGGTACGAGCAGTACTTC. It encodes CAISETGSRYEQYF.

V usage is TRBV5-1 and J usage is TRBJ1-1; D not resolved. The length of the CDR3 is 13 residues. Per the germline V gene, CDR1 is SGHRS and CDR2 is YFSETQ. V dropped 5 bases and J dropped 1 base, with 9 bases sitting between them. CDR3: CASRDTGNTEAFF. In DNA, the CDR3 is TGCGCCAGCAGAGACACCGGGAACACTGAAGCTTTCTTT.